These 25 T cell receptor beta chains were sequenced from one sample in a study of blood T cell repertoires in COVID-19. The protocol was immunoSEQ multiplex PCR, while the TCRdb copy is restricted to in-frame clones and leaves out a portion. The data hold approximately 260,000 clones, with roughly 80% observed a single time. The sequencing input was peripheral blood. These receptors originate from a man between 60 and 75 years old who had recovered from COVID-19.

This clone was counted once. The chain couples TRBV5-4 to TRBJ1-6; a possible D gene is TRBD1 (5 bases). The CDR3 runs 16 residues. V was pared by 1 base and J by 7 bases, with 15 bases between. Germline lookup yields CDR1 SGHNT and CDR2 YYREEE (reference sequence). CDR3 coding DNA: TGTGCCAGCAGCTTGCCGATGGGGGGAAGAAATTCACCCCTCCACTTT. It specifies CASSLPMGGRNSPLHF.

The chain recombines TRBV3-1 (or the pseudogene TRBV3-2) with TRBJ2-1; TRBD2 matches at 10 bases. V lost 4 bases, J lost 2 bases, and 8 bases stayed unmatched. Per the germline V gene, CDR1 is LGHDT and CDR2 is YNNKEL (reference sequence). The CDR3 has 17 residues. The CDR3 loop is CASSRRTSGVPYNEQFF. CDR3 bases: TGTGCCAGCAGCCGTCGGACTAGCGGTGTACCCTACAATGAGCAGTTCTTC.

This clone was observed a few times. The chain combines TRBV28 with TRBJ2-7; D gene ambiguous. V lost 3 bases to trimming and J lost 3 bases, with 6 bases between them. Germline loops: CDR1 MDHEN, CDR2 SYDVKM. This CDR3 has 12 amino acids. The CDR3 protein is CASSLLSYEQYF. CDR3 DNA sequence: TGTGCCAGCAGTTTGCTCAGCTACGAGCAGTACTTC.

The V and J genes are TRBV11-1 and TRBJ2-2, with a tentative D call TRBD2 (6 bases). Germline V gene sequence: CDR1 SGHAT, CDR2 FQDESV (reference sequence). V was trimmed by 3 bases and J by 6 bases, leaving 8 bases between them. This CDR3 has 13 residues. Here the CDR3 reads CASSLAGPGELFF. CDR3 nucleotides: TGTGCCAGCAGCTTGGCGGGACCCGGGGAGCTGTTTTTT.

The chain links TRBV28 to TRBJ1-4; TRBD1 matches at 9 bases. The CDR3 is 17 amino acids. The V gene end was trimmed by 6 bases and the J gene end by 2 bases; junction bases not matched to a gene: 10. Germline values: CDR1 MDHEN, CDR2 SYDVKM. CDR3 sequence reads: CASSSPGQGSTNEKLFF. CDR3 bases: TGTGCCAGCAGCTCCCCGGGACAGGGTTCGACTAATGAAAAACTGTTTTTT.

The rearrangement uses TRBV5-3 and TRBJ1-2; 8 nucleotides match TRBD1. TRBV5-3 is an open reading frame whose function is uncertain. The CDR3 loop spans 13 amino acids. Losses at the gene ends were 3 bases for V and 6 bases for J; bases not matched to a gene: 4. CDR3 coding DNA: TGTGCCAGAAGCTACGACAGGGGCAATGGCTACACCTTC. It is translated as CARSYDRGNGYTF.

CDR3 bases: TGTGCCAGCAGCAAAGGGCCAGGGGGCGAGAACACTGAAGCTTTCTTT. Its translation is CASSKGPGGENTEAFF. The chain employs TRBV21-1 and TRBJ1-1; the table's D call, TRBD1, was not checked against the DNA. TRBV21-1 is deemed a pseudogene. CDR3 length equals 16 residues.

The count of this clone is one. The V call is TRBV10-2, the J call TRBJ1-2; 11 bases agree with TRBD1. Germline CDR1 WSHSY, CDR2 SAAADI. Trimming at V came to 3 bases and at J to 3 bases, leaving 9 bases not matched to a gene. The CDR3 length is 17 residues. The CDR3 DNA is TGCGCCAGCAGTGAAGGGACAGGGGGAACTAATTACTATGGCTACACCTTC. Translated, it gives CASSEGTGGTNYYGYTF.

V and J are TRBV18 and TRBJ2-7; 8 bases match TRBD1. Germline CDR1 reads KGHSH; CDR2 reads LQKENI. The CDR3 consists of 13 residues. J lost 5 bases, V lost 4 bases, and 4 bases had no gene match. The CDR3 protein is CASSQRTGNEQYF. CDR3 in DNA: TGTGCCAGCTCACAGCGGACAGGGAACGAGCAGTACTTC.

The chain couples TRBV4-1 to TRBJ2-7, with D perhaps matching TRBD2 (5 bases). Germline CDR1 reads MGHRA; CDR2 reads YSYEKL. CDR3 length: 14 residues. Trimming removed 0 bases from V and 6 bases from J, with 12 bases in between. CDR3 sequence (DNA): TGCGCCAGCAGCCAAGATGGGCGGAGGAGCGAGCAGTACTTC. It translates to CASSQDGRRSEQYF.

This chain connects TRBV7-2 to TRBJ2-3; TRBD1 matches 9 bases. With V trimmed by 6 bases and J by 3 bases, 10 bases remained unmatched. The CDR3 runs to 16 residues. CDR1 is SGHTA and CDR2 is FQGNSA in the germline V gene. CDR3 sequence reads: CASRSQGALRTDTQYF. As DNA, the CDR3 is TGTGCCAGCAGGTCACAGGGGGCGCTTCGGACAGATACGCAGTATTTT.

This chain joins TRBV7-9 and TRBJ1-2; no definite D call. Trimming shortened V by 6 bases and J by 2 bases, and 16 bases separated the two germline ends. This CDR3 comprises 15 residues. The germline gives CDR1 SEHNR, CDR2 FQNEAQ (reference sequence). The CDR3 coding sequence is TGTGCCAGCAGTCCCTCCTCCCGAGGGAACTATGGCTACACCTTC. This codes for CASSPSSRGNYGYTF.

The rearrangement joins TRBV19 to TRBJ1-1; D ambiguous. Germline CDR1 and CDR2: LNHDA and SQIVND (reference sequence). The CDR3 runs 11 residues. V was clipped by 6 bases and J by 5 bases, with 7 bases between them. CDR3 bases: TGTGCCAGTAGAAGGGAGACTGAAGCTTTCTTT. Protein product: CASRRETEAFF.

This sequence joins TRBV4-1 and TRBJ2-1; 10 nucleotides line up with TRBD2. V trimming: 1 base; J trimming: 7 bases; junction bases outside the gene matches: 7. The germline V gene encodes CDR1 MGHRA and CDR2 YSYEKL. CDR3 length: 16 residues. The CDR3 DNA sequence: TGCGCCAGCAGCCAAGGGTCAAGCGGGGGGGGGAATGAGCAGTTCTTC. It encodes CASSQGSSGGGNEQFF.

This chain links TRBV5-1 with TRBJ2-2, with TRBD2 as a possible D gene (5 bases). V gave up 6 bases and J gave up 0 bases, with 6 bases separating them. Germline CDR1 is SGHRS and CDR2 is YFSETQ. This CDR3 has 13 amino acids. The CDR3 region has the DNA TGCGCCAGCATGGGAGCGAACACCGGGGAGCTGTTTTTT. This sequence encodes CASMGANTGELFF.

The gene calls are TRBV7-2 and TRBJ2-3; 9 nucleotides line up with TRBD2. V trimming: 3 bases; J trimming: 2 bases; junction bases outside the gene matches: 3. This CDR3 region has 15 residues. Germline lookup yields CDR1 SGHTA and CDR2 FQGNSA. The CDR3 loop is CASSFQRGVTDTQYF. The CDR3, as DNA: TGTGCCAGCAGCTTCCAGCGGGGGGTCACAGATACGCAGTATTTT.

The table lists this clone with a count of one. The chain uses TRBV3-1 (or the pseudogene TRBV3-2) and TRBJ1-1, with D maybe TRBD1 (6 bases). V was shortened by 4 bases and J by 1 base, with 16 bases between the two germline ends. Germline loops: CDR1 LGHDT, CDR2 YNNKEL (reference sequence). The CDR3 covers 16 residues. This CDR3 is CASSPLGGRGNTEAFF. Here the CDR3 DNA reads TGTGCCAGCAGCCCCCTCGGGGGGCGCGGGAACACTGAAGCTTTCTTT.

The chain recombines TRBV5-6 with TRBJ2-7; 9 bases match TRBD1. Germline lookup yields CDR1 SGHDT and CDR2 YYEEEE. The length of the CDR3 is 15 residues. J lost 6 bases, V lost 0 bases, and 7 bases had no gene match. In DNA, the CDR3 is TGTGCCAGCAGCTTGGTACAGGGGGCGTTCGGCGAGCAGTACTTC. It translates to CASSLVQGAFGEQYF.

The chain is built from TRBV6-5 and TRBJ1-5; 7 nucleotides match TRBD1. Per the germline V gene, CDR1 is MNHEY and CDR2 is SVGAGI. The CDR3 has 14 amino acids. J was trimmed by 6 bases and V by 6 bases; bases with no gene match: 8. CDR3 bases: TGTGCCAGCAGCCGACAGGGTGGGGTTCAGCCCCAGCATTTT. This encodes CASSRQGGVQPQHF.

A few counts support this clone. V and J are TRBV27 and TRBJ2-7; 10 nucleotides line up with TRBD1. J lost 6 bases, V lost 6 bases, and 14 bases had no gene match. The CDR3 is made up of 16 amino acids. The V gene's germline CDR1 is MNHEY and CDR2 SMNVEV (reference sequence). The CDR3 sequence: CASSHRPGQGISEQYF. The CDR3 nucleotides read TGTGCCAGCAGCCATAGACCGGGACAGGGGATCTCCGAGCAGTACTTC.

The chain carries TRBV25-1 and TRBJ1-3; unclear D gene. CDR1 is MGHDK and CDR2 is SYGVNS in the germline V gene. CDR3 length: 15 residues. Between the trimmed V and J ends, which lost 3 bases and 0 bases, there was a span of 9 bases. The CDR3 sequence is CASSDNFNSGNTIYF. The CDR3 nucleotides read TGTGCCAGCAGTGACAACTTTAACTCTGGAAACACCATATATTTT.

CDR3 nucleotides: TGCGCCAGCAGCTTGGGGACAGGGTTAAACACCGGGGAGCTGTTTTTT. It codes for CASSLGTGLNTGELFF. This chain connects TRBV5-1 to TRBJ2-2, with 8 bases identical to TRBD1. The germline CDR1 and CDR2 sequences are SGHRS and YFSETQ. V shed 0 bases, J shed 2 bases, and the junction held 3 bases outside the gene matches. This CDR3 comprises 16 residues.

V is TRBV5-1 and J is TRBJ2-5; 8 positions match TRBD2. The CDR3 is 15 residues long. Germline values: CDR1 SGHRS, CDR2 YFSETQ. The V gene end was trimmed by 3 bases and the J gene end by 5 bases; junction bases not matched to a gene: 9. The CDR3 spells CASSSSGGPGETQYF. CDR3 DNA: TGCGCCAGCAGCTCCTCGGGGGGGCCGGGGGAGACCCAGTACTTC.

This rearrangement joins TRBV19 to TRBJ2-3; TRBD2 might be the D (6 bases). This CDR3 is 15 amino acids long. The V gene lost 5 bases and the J gene lost 2 bases, with 14 bases spanning the gap. Germline CDR1 and CDR2: LNHDA and SQIVND (reference sequence). The CDR3, as DNA: TGTGCCAGTAGTCCGGTGGGGGGAAACACAGATACGCAGTATTTT. This encodes CASSPVGGNTDTQYF.

This chain links TRBV29-1 with TRBJ2-6; D is possibly TRBD1 (6 bases). Germline V lookup: CDR1 SQVTM, CDR2 ANQGSEA. Trimming stripped 8 bases from V and 0 bases from J, with 14 bases between. CDR3 length: 15 residues. CDR3 in amino acids: CSFRGTSSGANVLTF. CDR3 in DNA: TGCAGCTTCAGGGGCACGAGCTCTGGGGCCAACGTCCTGACTTTC.